The 5 T cell receptor beta chains listed next were all sequenced from one sample in a study of T cells in Graves' hyperthyroidism and ophthalmopathy. The TCR beta CDR3 regions underwent amplification using RNA transcripts as the source. HTBI primers were used for first-round RT-PCR of the TCR CDR3. In TCRdb, the multiplex PCR reads were re-called with MiXCR into one record per CDR3 protein. Of around 350,000 distinct CDR3 sequences in the sample, roughly 15% were seen once. Specimen: blood. These receptors all stem from a woman in her 30s with Graves' ophthalmopathy.

This clonotype showed up just a few times. The gene calls are TRBV5-1 and TRBJ2-2, with D perhaps matching TRBD1 or TRBD2 (5 bases each). Germline V CDR1 and CDR2: SGHRS, YFSETQ. The CDR3 sequence is 12 residues long. The V end was cut by 7 bases, the J end by 6 bases, with 10 bases between. In DNA, the CDR3 is TGCGCCAGCGGCAGGGACGCCGGGGAGCTGTTTTTT. Its translation: CASGRDAGELFF.

The gene calls are TRBV20-1 and TRBJ2-7; D possibly corresponds to TRBD1 (5 bases). This CDR3 comprises 15 residues. Germline loops: CDR1 DFQATT, CDR2 SNEGSKA (reference sequence). Deletions cut 6 bases from V and 2 bases from J, with 20 bases between. CDR3: CSARPLRDSTYEQYF. The CDR3 bases are TGCAGTGCGCGACCCCTCAGGGATTCCACCTACGAGCAGTACTTC.

As regards this clonotype: A much bigger clone sits one base away, suggesting this may be a read error. This chain uses TRBV3-1 with TRBJ2-2; D is unclear. The CDR3 sequence is 11 residues long. Germline CDR1 is LGHDT and CDR2 is YNNKEL (reference sequence). Trimming removed 3 bases from V and 7 bases from J, with 3 bases in between. The CDR3 nucleotides are TGTGCCAGCAGCCACGGCGGGGAGCTGTTTTTT. Translated: CASSHGGELFF.

This clonotype was picked up many times. The V call is TRBV29-1, the J call TRBJ2-3; 7 bases map to TRBD2. J was trimmed by 1 base and V by 2 bases; bases with no gene match: 0. This CDR3 region has 13 residues. The germline V gene has CDR1 SQVTM and CDR2 ANQGSEA. This CDR3 is CSVERGGTDTQYF. Here the CDR3 DNA reads TGCAGCGTTGAACGGGGGGGCACAGATACGCAGTATTTT.

The sample holds many counts of this clonotype. The junction does not match germline at one end; this may be a read error. V and J are TRBV7-2 and TRBJ2-5; unclear D gene. CDR3 length: 16 amino acids. Looked up from germline, CDR1 is SGHTA and CDR2 is FQGNSA. CDR3 amino acids: CASRLGVAAVQETQYF. In DNA form, the CDR3 reads TGTGCCAGCAGGTTAGGAGTGGCAGCCGTCCAAGAGACCCAGTACTTC.